The following is a T cell receptor beta chain sequence with its context. What it binds is not known. The data derive from a study of identical twins. Points from the study as a whole: Compared with unrelated sharing, twin-shared out-of-frame alpha sequences had more low-probability sequences. Not following the same donors, the study drew its conclusions from cross-sectional statistical analysis.

Germline CDR1 LNHNV, CDR2 YYDKDF (reference sequence). This CDR3 is built from 16 residues. V dropped 0 bases and J dropped 3 bases, with 12 bases sitting between them. TCRdb re-analysed the 5' RACE reads in MiXCR, keeping a single row per CDR3 protein. This table has 1.5 million to 2 million distinct CDR3 sequences, under 35% appearing once. Sequencing was carried out using cord blood. The rearrangement links TRBV15 to TRBJ1-5; a possible D gene is TRBD1 (6 bases). The receptor was isolated from a newborn girl in good health. The CDR3 region is CATSRDWGQLNQPQHF. CDR3 in DNA: TGTGCCACCAGCAGAGATTGGGGGCAGCTCAATCAGCCCCAGCATTTT.